Presented here are 10 T cell receptor beta chains from one specimen sequenced in a study of blood T cell repertoires in COVID-19. Assay used: immunoSEQ multiplex PCR; TCRdb lists only in-frame clones, some missing. The sample has around 330,000 clones, about 85% seen once. The material sequenced was PBMCs or T cells enriched from blood (not recorded which). The receptors come from a woman younger than 45 who had been exposed to COVID-19.

The chain couples TRBV28 to TRBJ1-4; 7 nucleotides match TRBD1. Trimming at V came to 6 bases and at J to 4 bases, leaving 5 bases not matched to a gene. The CDR3 runs 14 residues. Germline V gene lookup returns CDR1 MDHEN and CDR2 SYDVKM. CDR3: CASRTGTDNEKLFF. CDR3 sequence (DNA): TGTGCCAGCAGGACCGGGACAGATAATGAAAAACTGTTTTTT.

This clone was picked up a small number of times. The V call is TRBV7-3, the J call TRBJ1-1; the D is unclear. Germline V lookup: CDR1 SGHTA, CDR2 FQGTGA. The CDR3 covers 13 residues. V was trimmed by 3 bases and J by 2 bases, leaving 7 bases between them. Here the CDR3 reads CASSFTANTEAFF. The CDR3 DNA follows: TGTGCCAGCAGCTTCACAGCTAACACTGAAGCTTTCTTT.

This clone was recorded once. The J gene is TRBJ1-1, the V gene TRBV28; 9 positions agree with TRBD1. The CDR3 spans 13 residues. V shed 5 bases, J shed 4 bases, and the junction held 2 bases outside the gene matches. CDR1 MDHEN and CDR2 SYDVKM come from the germline V gene. CDR3 bases: TGTGCCAGCAGTGGGGGACAGGGCACTGAAGCTTTCTTT. Its protein product is CASSGGQGTEAFF. Combining the CDR3 with reference TRBV28 and TRBJ1-1 gives the whole variable domain DVKVTQSSRYLVKRTGEKVFLECVQDMDHENMFWYRQDPGLGLRLIYFSYDVKMKEKGDIPEGYSVSREKKERFSLILESASTNQTSMYLCASSGGQGTEAFFGQGTRLTVV.

The rearrangement joins TRBV4-1 to TRBJ2-3; 11 positions agree with TRBD2. This CDR3 contains 15 residues. J was trimmed by 5 bases and V by 3 bases; bases with no gene match: 4. CDR1 is MGHRA, CDR2 YSYEKL, per germline. CDR3 in amino acids: CASSQTSGERDTQYF. The CDR3 coding sequence is TGCGCCAGCAGCCAGACTAGCGGGGAAAGAGATACGCAGTATTTT.

The chain is built from TRBV18 and TRBJ2-1; D possibly corresponds to TRBD2 (7 bases). The germline V gene has CDR1 KGHSH and CDR2 LQKENI. V lost 2 bases and J lost 9, with 17 bases in between. The CDR3 consists of 15 residues. The DNA for the CDR3 is TGTGCCAGCTCACCAGAAGGGGGAGGGTTCACTGAGCAGTTCTTC. It yields the protein CASSPEGGGFTEQFF.

The rearrangement links TRBV5-1 to TRBJ1-3; 8 nucleotides match TRBD1. V was pared by 3 bases and J by 0 bases, with 2 bases of the junction left unmatched. Per the germline V gene, CDR1 is SGHRS and CDR2 is YFSETQ. The CDR3 consists of 15 residues. CDR3 sequence (DNA): TGCGCCAGCAGCTGGACAGGGTCCTCTGGAAACACCATATATTTT. Its protein is CASSWTGSSGNTIYF.

The chain employs TRBV4-1 and TRBJ2-7; D is possibly TRBD1 (6 bases). Trimming took off 4 bases at V and 1 base at J, with 11 bases between the two ends. Germline V CDR1 and CDR2: MGHRA, YSYEKL. The length of the CDR3 is 14 residues. This CDR3 is CASSLKDRSYEQYF. The CDR3 nucleotides are TGCGCCAGCAGCCTTAAGGACAGATCCTACGAGCAGTACTTC.

The rearrangement links TRBV7-3 to TRBJ2-2; D is possibly TRBD1 (5 bases). The CDR3 extends over 13 amino acids. Trimming cost V 6 bases and J 7 bases, with 12 bases left between them. In germline, CDR1 is SGHTA, CDR2 FQGTGA. Written as DNA, the CDR3 is TGTGCCAGCAGACCGAATAGGGGCGGGGAGCTGTTTTTT. This sequence encodes CASRPNRGGELFF. The full variable domain, its missing parts supplied by reference TRBV7-3 and TRBJ2-2, is GAGVSQTPSNKVTEKGKYVELRCDPISGHTALYWYRQSLGQGPEFLIYFQGTGAADDSGLPNDRFFAVRPEGSVSTLKIQRTERGDSAVYLCASRPNRGGELFFGEGSRLTVL.

The chain employs TRBV6-1 and TRBJ1-6; perhaps TRBD1 as D (6 bases). The CDR3 has 17 residues. V was pared by 2 bases and J by 3 bases, with 14 bases between. The germline V gene encodes CDR1 MNHNS and CDR2 SASEGT. In DNA form, the CDR3 reads TGTGCCAGCAGTGAAAGGGACATTACCATCTATAATTCACCCCTCCACTTT. Protein sequence: CASSERDITIYNSPLHF.

The J gene is TRBJ2-3, the V gene TRBV9, with TRBD2 as a possible D gene (6 bases). CDR1 SGDLS and CDR2 YYNGEE come from the germline V gene. Trimming shortened V by 0 bases and J by 0 bases, and 11 bases separated the two germline ends. The CDR3 spans 16 residues. The CDR3 bases are TGTGCCAGCAGCGTAGACGGCGGGACTAGCACAGATACGCAGTATTTT. Translation: CASSVDGGTSTDTQYF.